A selection of T cell receptor beta chains follows, all from one sample in a study of cytomegalovirus exposure and HLA in healthy donors. Profiling relied on immunoSEQ multiplex PCR, and the TCRdb table lists in-frame clones only, not all of them. The sample records more than 85,000 clones, over 65% being singletons. Sequenced input: PBMCs. The receptors originated from a woman aged 25 to 39 in good health and CMV-seronegative. Each CDR3 is given without its conserved first and last residue. Fields, in order: CDR3 protein, J gene, V gene, CDR3 length, D gene. D genes are given only for firm matches.

CDR3 protein: AWTNPGTSRKNEQF
J gene: TRBJ2-1
V gene: TRBV30
CDR3 length: 14
D gene: TRBD2

CDR3 protein: ASSSRTASSGANVLT
J gene: TRBJ2-6
V gene: TRBV28
CDR3 length: 15
D gene: .

CDR3 protein: ASSQDFGLGGGYT
J gene: TRBJ1-2
V gene: TRBV14
CDR3 length: 13
D gene: .

CDR3 protein: ASGLVLSQGGASSGELF
J gene: TRBJ2-2
V gene: TRBV12-5
CDR3 length: 17
D gene: .

CDR3 protein: ASAGTGDEQF
J gene: TRBJ2-1
V gene: TRBV12-5
CDR3 length: 10
D gene: TRBD1

CDR3 protein: ASVLAGTDTQY
J gene: TRBJ2-3
V gene: TRBV19
CDR3 length: 11
D gene: TRBD2

CDR3 protein: ASSPGQSSYNEQF
J gene: TRBJ2-1
V gene: TRBV11-2
CDR3 length: 13
D gene: TRBD1

CDR3 protein: ASSDGRGAEQF
J gene: TRBJ2-1
V gene: TRBV25-1
CDR3 length: 11
D gene: .

CDR3 protein: ASSLRQGNQPQH
J gene: TRBJ1-5
V gene: TRBV19
CDR3 length: 12
D gene: TRBD1

CDR3 protein: ASSLGTVQGSGELF
J gene: TRBJ2-2
V gene: TRBV7-2
CDR3 length: 14
D gene: .

CDR3 protein: ASSSVGLGAVTEAF
J gene: TRBJ1-1
V gene: TRBV5-1
CDR3 length: 14
D gene: .

CDR3 protein: SVVDLDRGADTQY
J gene: TRBJ2-3
V gene: TRBV29-1
CDR3 length: 13
D gene: TRBD1

CDR3 protein: SVVGGERSSDTQY
J gene: TRBJ2-3
V gene: TRBV29-1
CDR3 length: 13
D gene: TRBD1

CDR3 protein: ACDTYEQY
J gene: TRBJ2-7
V gene: TRBV30
CDR3 length: 8
D gene: .

CDR3 protein: AIGLPGTGGPYEQY
J gene: TRBJ2-7
V gene: TRBV10-3
CDR3 length: 14
D gene: TRBD1

CDR3 protein: ASSTGTGHQPQH
J gene: TRBJ1-5
V gene: TRBV28
CDR3 length: 12
D gene: TRBD1

CDR3 protein: ASSQDGVRGLNEQY
J gene: TRBJ2-7
V gene: TRBV4-3
CDR3 length: 14
D gene: TRBD1

CDR3 protein: ASSLRQGEQPQH
J gene: TRBJ1-5
V gene: TRBV11-2
CDR3 length: 12
D gene: TRBD1

CDR3 protein: ASGGGIRGTGYT
J gene: TRBJ1-2
V gene: TRBV28
CDR3 length: 12
D gene: .

CDR3 protein: ASSIWDKHTEAF
J gene: TRBJ1-1
V gene: TRBV7-3
CDR3 length: 12
D gene: .

CDR3 protein: ASSQTRDQPQH
J gene: TRBJ1-5
V gene: TRBV4-3
CDR3 length: 11
D gene: .

CDR3 protein: ASSPPARVNEQF
J gene: TRBJ2-1
V gene: TRBV11-2
CDR3 length: 12
D gene: .

CDR3 protein: ASSSRTGRNTEAF
J gene: TRBJ1-1
V gene: TRBV28
CDR3 length: 13
D gene: TRBD1

CDR3 protein: AINRGSTNTEAF
J gene: TRBJ1-1
V gene: TRBV10-3
CDR3 length: 12
D gene: .

CDR3 protein: ATSRDQPGQGHYYEQY
J gene: TRBJ2-7
V gene: TRBV15
CDR3 length: 16
D gene: TRBD1

CDR3 protein: ASSYTGGEKLF
J gene: TRBJ1-4
V gene: TRBV7-3
CDR3 length: 11
D gene: TRBD1

CDR3 protein: ASRGTGGRETQY
J gene: TRBJ2-5
V gene: TRBV7-2
CDR3 length: 12
D gene: TRBD1

CDR3 protein: ASSLAHPLVGGPYEQY
J gene: TRBJ2-7
V gene: TRBV11-2
CDR3 length: 16
D gene: TRBD2

CDR3 protein: ASSPGTGGRAEAF
J gene: TRBJ1-1
V gene: TRBV6-1
CDR3 length: 13
D gene: TRBD1